These 26 T cell receptor beta chains originate from one sample sequenced in a study of cytomegalovirus exposure and HLA in healthy donors. In the PCR, 60 Vbeta and 13 Jbeta primers were used. Libraries were prepared by immunoSEQ multiplex PCR; TCRdb keeps only in-frame clonotypes and omits some of them. The data contain about 180,000 clones, 85% of them singletons. The sample comprised PBMCs. The receptors were gathered from a boy aged 2-15 years in good health and CMV-seronegative.

The chain combines TRBV21-1 with TRBJ1-3. TRBV21-1 is described as a pseudogene. The CDR3 sequence is 17 residues long. The CDR3 DNA is TGTGCCAGCAGCTACTTCCGGGGGGCCATCTCTGGAAACACCATATATTTT. It yields the protein CASSYFRGAISGNTIYF.

The chain links TRBV4-1 to TRBJ2-1; 10 bases line up with TRBD2. The ends lost 0 bases at V and 4 bases at J; junction bases unmatched: 6. CDR3 length: 17 amino acids. Germline loops: CDR1 MGHRA, CDR2 YSYEKL. CDR3 sequence: CASSQDLTSGPYNEQFF. As DNA, the CDR3 is TGCGCCAGCAGCCAAGACTTGACTAGCGGGCCGTACAATGAGCAGTTCTTC.

The rearrangement joins TRBV2 to TRBJ1-6; TRBD1 is a possible D gene (6 bases). Trimming removed 0 bases from V and 9 bases from J, with 15 bases in between. The germline V gene encodes CDR1 SNHLY and CDR2 FYNNEI. The CDR3 is made up of 16 amino acids. The CDR3 reads CASSEALRGYGSPLHF. DNA of the CDR3: TGTGCCAGCAGTGAAGCTCTCAGGGGCTACGGTTCACCCCTCCACTTT.

This clone was counted once. The V call is TRBV5-8, the J call TRBJ2-6; 7 bases agree with TRBD1. Germline assignment: CDR1 SGHTS and CDR2 YDEGEE. The CDR3 runs 16 residues. V lost 4 bases, J lost 0 bases, and 4 bases stayed unmatched. CDR3 sequence: CASSRGTASGANVLTF. The CDR3 nucleotides are TGTGCCAGCAGCCGAGGGACAGCCTCTGGGGCCAACGTCCTGACTTTC.

The rearrangement uses TRBV6-4 and TRBJ2-1; maybe TRBD2 (5 bases). The CDR3 runs to 14 residues. V gave up 4 bases and J gave up 9 bases, with 16 bases separating them. Germline V gene lookup returns CDR1 MRHNA and CDR2 SNTAGT. The CDR3 reads CASSVDYPLGEQFF. For the CDR3, the DNA is TGTGCCAGCAGTGTCGACTATCCCCTCGGTGAGCAGTTCTTC.

The V gene is TRBV5-1, the J gene TRBJ1-1; D might be TRBD1 (5 bases). Trimming removed 0 bases at V and 1 base at J, with 7 bases between. CDR3 size: 14 residues. The germline gives CDR1 SGHRS, CDR2 YFSETQ. The CDR3 sequence is CASSLGGSNTEAFF. The CDR3 region has the DNA TGCGCCAGCAGCTTGGGGGGCTCGAACACTGAAGCTTTCTTT. The full variable domain, its missing parts supplied by reference TRBV5-1 and TRBJ1-1, is KAGVTQTPRYLIKTRGQQVTLSCSPISGHRSVSWYQQTPGQGLQFLFEYFSETQRNKGNFPGRFSGRQFSNSRSEMNVSTLELGDSALYLCASSLGGSNTEAFFGQGTRLTVV.

The chain is built from TRBV4-1 and TRBJ1-4; TRBD1 aligns across 9 bases. The trim removed 3 bases at V and 9 bases at J, leaving 11 bases unmatched. The CDR3 has 16 amino acids. Germline V lookup: CDR1 MGHRA, CDR2 YSYEKL. The CDR3 spells CASSQLTGTGNKKLFF. DNA for the CDR3: TGCGCCAGCAGCCAGCTGACCGGGACAGGGAACAAAAAACTGTTTTTT.

The chain combines TRBV4-2 with TRBJ2-4; 8 bases map to TRBD1. After removal of 3 bases from V and 5 bases from J, the junction contained 9 bases not matched to a gene. Germline CDR1 is LGHNA and CDR2 is YNFKEQ. This CDR3 comprises 16 residues. The CDR3 here is CASSHYTGGQENIQYF. In DNA form, the CDR3 reads TGTGCCAGCAGCCATTATACAGGGGGTCAGGAAAACATTCAGTACTTC.

In its sample, this clone was seen a few times. The V call is TRBV30, the J call TRBJ2-3; D remains ambiguous. This CDR3 comprises 12 residues. Germline V CDR1 and CDR2: GTSNPN, SVGIG (reference sequence). V gave up 3 bases and J gave up 9 bases, with 13 bases separating them. For the CDR3, the DNA is TGTGCCTGGAGGGGTGGTCTGGGCACGCAGTATTTT. Its translation: CAWRGGLGTQYF.

The CDR3 region has the DNA TGCGCCAGCAGCCCTGGGACTAGCGGGAGGGCCTTGGAGGGGAATGAGCAGTTCTTC. Protein: CASSPGTSGRALEGNEQFF. The genes are TRBV10-1 and TRBJ2-1; 16 bases line up with TRBD2. The V segment lost 6 bases and the J segment 7 bases; nucleotides outside the gene matches: 15. The CDR3 has 19 residues. Looked up from germline, CDR1 is WNHNN and CDR2 is SYGVQD (reference sequence).

This chain links TRBV6-1 with TRBJ1-4; no firm D call. V dropped 8 bases and J dropped 5 bases, with 12 bases sitting between them. Germline CDR1 MNHNS, CDR2 SASEGT. This CDR3 spans 13 amino acids. As DNA, the CDR3 is TGTGCCAGCGACCCGCCGGGAAATGAAAAACTGTTTTTT. Protein product: CASDPPGNEKLFF.

The V gene is TRBV2, the J gene TRBJ1-6, with D uncertain. In germline, CDR1 is SNHLY, CDR2 FYNNEI. Trimming removed 3 bases from V and 8 bases from J, with 14 bases in between. There are 15 residues in the CDR3. CDR3 loop: CASSEAGPSDSPLHF. The CDR3 region has the DNA TGTGCCAGCAGTGAGGCGGGTCCCTCGGATTCACCCCTCCACTTT. Combining the CDR3 with reference TRBV2 and TRBJ1-6 gives the whole variable domain EPEVTQTPSHQVTQMGQEVILRCVPISNHLYFYWYRQILGQKVEFLVSFYNNEISEKSEIFDDQFSVERPDGSNFTLKIRSTKLEDSAMYFCASSEAGPSDSPLHFGNGTRLTVT.

This clone was detected only a few times. V gene TRBV6-6 combines with J gene TRBJ2-1; D possibly corresponds to TRBD1 (6 bases). V was shortened by 6 bases and J by 8 bases, with 11 bases between the two germline ends. The CDR3 contains 12 residues. Looked up from germline, CDR1 is MNHNY and CDR2 is SVGAGI (reference sequence). CDR3 bases: TGTGCCAGCAGACTCAAGGGGGATGAGCAGTTCTTC. Translated, it gives CASRLKGDEQFF.

The rearrangement links TRBV11-2 to TRBJ1-1; D unclear. Germline CDR1 and CDR2: SGHAT and FQNNGV. The length of the CDR3 is 15 residues. The germline V and J ends were trimmed by 1 base and 0 bases, with 9 bases remaining between them. This CDR3 is CASSLVPRVNTEAFF. The CDR3 coding sequence is TGTGCCAGCAGCTTAGTCCCCCGGGTGAACACTGAAGCTTTCTTT.

The J gene is TRBJ2-7, the V gene TRBV5-6; tentatively, D is TRBD2 (6 bases). The CDR3 has 13 amino acids. Between the trimmed V and J ends, which lost 5 bases and 4 bases, there was a span of 13 bases. Germline V CDR1 and CDR2: SGHDT, YYEEEE. The DNA of the CDR3 is TGTGCCAGCAGGATCCAGGGAGGTTACGAGCAGTACTTC. Its protein is CASRIQGGYEQYF.

V gene TRBV6-1 combines with J gene TRBJ2-3; 9 positions match TRBD1. The CDR3 has 18 residues. CDR1 MNHNS and CDR2 SASEGT come from the germline V gene. Trimming at V came to 3 bases and at J to 3 bases, leaving 13 bases not matched to a gene. The CDR3 coding sequence is TGTGCCAGCAGTGACCCCGGGACAGGGAGAAAGGGGACAGATACGCAGTATTTT. Protein: CASSDPGTGRKGTDTQYF.

The chain is built from TRBV5-6 and TRBJ2-1; 11 bases map to TRBD2. The junction had 4 bases not matched to a gene; V was cut back by 5 bases and J by 3 bases. Germline V gene sequence: CDR1 SGHDT, CDR2 YYEEEE. The CDR3 extends over 15 amino acids. The CDR3 loop is CASSSGTSGYNEQFF. The CDR3 bases are TGTGCCAGCAGTTCCGGGACTAGCGGCTACAATGAGCAGTTCTTC.

V and J are TRBV28 and TRBJ2-1; D possibly corresponds to TRBD2 (5 bases). Germline V CDR1 and CDR2: MDHEN, SYDVKM. This CDR3 is 16 amino acids long. V lost 3 bases and J lost 6, with 18 bases in between. CDR3 in DNA: TGTGCCAGCAGTTTCCCTCCGGGATCCCAATTCAATGAGCAGTTCTTC. Translated, it gives CASSFPPGSQFNEQFF.

The rearrangement links TRBV6-1 to TRBJ2-3; possibly TRBD2 for D (5 bases). Trimming took 4 bases from V and 8 from J, leaving 19 bases between them. CDR1 is MNHNS and CDR2 is SASEGT in the germline V gene. CDR3 length equals 15 residues. The CDR3 spells CASSGRGRAAGTQYF. CDR3 bases: TGTGCCAGCAGTGGCCGAGGACGGGCTGCGGGTACGCAGTATTTT.

The J gene is TRBJ2-5, the V gene TRBV10-3; TRBD1 aligns across 8 bases. This CDR3 is 15 amino acids long. Losses at the gene ends were 1 base for V and 2 bases for J; bases not matched to a gene: 3. Germline lookup yields CDR1 ENHRY and CDR2 SYGVKD. CDR3 residues: CAISEFRQGQETQYF. The CDR3 nucleotides are TGTGCCATCAGTGAGTTCAGACAGGGGCAAGAGACCCAGTACTTC.

The chain is built from TRBV7-9 and TRBJ1-6, with a tentative D call TRBD1 (5 bases). Trimming stripped 1 base from V and 10 bases from J, with 11 bases between. This CDR3 comprises 14 residues. Looked up from germline, CDR1 is SEHNR and CDR2 is FQNEAQ (reference sequence). Here the CDR3 DNA reads TGTGCCAGCAGCTTAGAAGACAGACGGTCACCCCTCCACTTT. Amino acid sequence: CASSLEDRRSPLHF.

The rearrangement links TRBV27 to TRBJ1-4, with 9 bases lining up with TRBD1. This CDR3 has 15 residues. With 4 bases clipped from V and 8 bases from J, the junction kept 8 bases outside the gene matches. Germline CDR1 is MNHEY and CDR2 is SMNVEV (reference sequence). CDR3 DNA: TGTGCCAGCAGTTCAACCGGGACAGGGTGGGAAAAACTGTTTTTT. As protein: CASSSTGTGWEKLFF.

The chain uses TRBV5-6 and TRBJ1-1; TRBD1 matches at 10 bases. V lost 1 base to trimming and J lost 3 bases; unmatched junction nucleotides: 6. Germline CDR1 SGHDT, CDR2 YYEEEE. The CDR3 totals 16 residues. CDR3: CASSLLRTGGDTEAFF. CDR3 DNA: TGTGCCAGCAGCTTGTTACGGACAGGGGGGGACACTGAAGCTTTCTTT.

V usage is TRBV19 and J usage is TRBJ2-7, with 12 bases aligning to TRBD2. The CDR3 is made up of 15 amino acids. Germline CDR1 reads LNHDA; CDR2 reads SQIVND (reference sequence). J lost 7 bases, V lost 8 bases, and 12 bases had no gene match. The CDR3 loop reads CASRQETSGRGEQYF. CDR3 coding DNA: TGTGCCAGTCGGCAGGAGACTAGCGGGAGAGGGGAGCAGTACTTC.

This clone was detected once. The chain has TRBV6-9 and TRBJ1-5; possible D gene TRBD1, 6 bases. Germline V gene sequence: CDR1 MNHGY, CDR2 SVAAGI. This CDR3 region has 19 residues. V was trimmed by 6 bases and J by 7 bases, leaving 31 bases between them. CDR3 nucleotides: TGTGCCAGCAGATCGGAGCCGCCGAACAGGGAAGTGGTGAAACAGCCCCAGCATTTT. Protein product: CASRSEPPNREVVKQPQHF.

The sample holds one count of this clone. The genes are TRBV28 and TRBJ2-7; weak D call: TRBD2 (5 bases). The CDR3 runs 15 residues. CDR1 is MDHEN and CDR2 is SYDVKM in the germline V gene. Trimming left V 2 bases short and J 2 bases short, with 13 bases between. This CDR3 reads CASSLEADGAYEQYF. The CDR3 coding sequence is TGTGCCAGCAGTTTAGAGGCAGACGGGGCCTACGAGCAGTACTTC.